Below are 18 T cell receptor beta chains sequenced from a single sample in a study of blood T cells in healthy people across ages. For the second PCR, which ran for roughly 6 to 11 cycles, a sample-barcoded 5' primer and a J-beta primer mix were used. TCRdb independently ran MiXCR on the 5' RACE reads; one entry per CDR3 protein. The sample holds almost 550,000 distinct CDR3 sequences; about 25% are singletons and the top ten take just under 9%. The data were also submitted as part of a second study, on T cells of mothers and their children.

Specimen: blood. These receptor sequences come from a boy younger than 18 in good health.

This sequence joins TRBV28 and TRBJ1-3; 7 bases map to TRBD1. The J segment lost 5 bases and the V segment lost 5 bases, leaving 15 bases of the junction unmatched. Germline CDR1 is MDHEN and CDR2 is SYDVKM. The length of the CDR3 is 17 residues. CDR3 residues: CASSTYGTVRSRNTIYF. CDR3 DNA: TGTGCCAGCAGTACCTACGGGACAGTCCGCTCCAGAAACACCATATATTTT.

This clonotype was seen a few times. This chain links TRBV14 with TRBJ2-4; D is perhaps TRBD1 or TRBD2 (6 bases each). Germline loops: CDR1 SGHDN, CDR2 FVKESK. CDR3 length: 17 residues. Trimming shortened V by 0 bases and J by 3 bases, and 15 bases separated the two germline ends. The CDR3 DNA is TGTGCCAGCAGCCAAGATAGAGGGGGGAGAGGCAAAAACATTCAGTACTTC. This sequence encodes CASSQDRGGRGKNIQYF. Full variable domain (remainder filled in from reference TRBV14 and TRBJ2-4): EAGVTQFPSHSVIEKGQTVTLRCDPISGHDNLYWYRRVMGKEIKFLLHFVKESKQDESGMPNNRFLAERTGGTYSTLKVQPAELEDSGVYFCASSQDRGGRGKNIQYFGAGTRLSVL.

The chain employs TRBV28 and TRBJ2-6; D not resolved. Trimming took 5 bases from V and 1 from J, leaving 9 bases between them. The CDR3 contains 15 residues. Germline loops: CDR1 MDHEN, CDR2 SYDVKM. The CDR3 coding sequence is TGTGCCAGCAGTCCAGTGGGGTCTGGGGCCAACGTCCTGACTTTC. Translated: CASSPVGSGANVLTF. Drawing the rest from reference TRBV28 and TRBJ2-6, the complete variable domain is DVKVTQSSRYLVKRTGEKVFLECVQDMDHENMFWYRQDPGLGLRLIYFSYDVKMKEKGDIPEGYSVSREKKERFSLILESASTNQTSMYLCASSPVGSGANVLTFGAGSRLTVL.

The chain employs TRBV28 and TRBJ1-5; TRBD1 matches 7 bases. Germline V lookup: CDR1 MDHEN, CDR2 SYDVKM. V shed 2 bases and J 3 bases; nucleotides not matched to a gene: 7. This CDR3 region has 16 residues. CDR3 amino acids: CASSLRRTGYNQPQHF. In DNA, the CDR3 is TGTGCCAGCAGTTTAAGACGGACAGGATACAATCAGCCCCAGCATTTT. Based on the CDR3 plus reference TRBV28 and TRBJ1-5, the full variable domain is DVKVTQSSRYLVKRTGEKVFLECVQDMDHENMFWYRQDPGLGLRLIYFSYDVKMKEKGDIPEGYSVSREKKERFSLILESASTNQTSMYLCASSLRRTGYNQPQHFGDGTRLSIL.

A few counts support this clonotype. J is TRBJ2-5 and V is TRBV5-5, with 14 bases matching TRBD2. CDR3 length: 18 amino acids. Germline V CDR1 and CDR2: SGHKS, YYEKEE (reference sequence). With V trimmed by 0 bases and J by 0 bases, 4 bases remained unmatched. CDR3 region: CASSLGTSGGWYQETQYF. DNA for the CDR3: TGTGCCAGCAGCTTGGGGACTAGCGGGGGGTGGTACCAAGAGACCCAGTACTTC. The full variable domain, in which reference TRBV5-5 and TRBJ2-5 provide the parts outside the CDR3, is DAGVTQSPTHLIKTRGQQVTLRCSPISGHKSVSWYQQVLGQGPQFIFQYYEKEERGRGNFPDRFSARQFPNYSSELNVNALLLGDSALYLCASSLGTSGGWYQETQYFGPGTRLLVL.

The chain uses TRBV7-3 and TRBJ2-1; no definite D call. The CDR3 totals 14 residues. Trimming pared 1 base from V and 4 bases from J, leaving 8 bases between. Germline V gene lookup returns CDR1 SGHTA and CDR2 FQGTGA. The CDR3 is CASSLSWQYNEQFF. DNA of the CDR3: TGTGCCAGCAGCTTAAGTTGGCAATACAATGAGCAGTTCTTC.

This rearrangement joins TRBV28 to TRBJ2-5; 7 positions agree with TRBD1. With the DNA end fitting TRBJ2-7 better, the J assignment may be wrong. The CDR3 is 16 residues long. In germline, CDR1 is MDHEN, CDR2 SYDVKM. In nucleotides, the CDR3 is TGTGCCAGCAGCTTTACCCGGGACAGAGGAAGGTACGAGCAGTACTTC. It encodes CASSFTRDRGRYEQYF.

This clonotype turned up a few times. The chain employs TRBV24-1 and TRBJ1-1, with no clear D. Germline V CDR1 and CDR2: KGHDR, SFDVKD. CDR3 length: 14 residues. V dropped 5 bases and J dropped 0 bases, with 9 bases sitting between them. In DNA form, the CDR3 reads TGTGCCACCAGTGCGGACGGATTGAACACTGAAGCTTTCTTT. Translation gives CATSADGLNTEAFF.

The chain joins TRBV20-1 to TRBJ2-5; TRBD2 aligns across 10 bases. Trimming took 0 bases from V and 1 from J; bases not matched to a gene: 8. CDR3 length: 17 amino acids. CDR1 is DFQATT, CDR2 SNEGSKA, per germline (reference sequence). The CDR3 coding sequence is TGCAGTGCTAGAGATCTTACTAGCGGGACATTCCAAGAGACCCAGTACTTC. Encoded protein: CSARDLTSGTFQETQYF.

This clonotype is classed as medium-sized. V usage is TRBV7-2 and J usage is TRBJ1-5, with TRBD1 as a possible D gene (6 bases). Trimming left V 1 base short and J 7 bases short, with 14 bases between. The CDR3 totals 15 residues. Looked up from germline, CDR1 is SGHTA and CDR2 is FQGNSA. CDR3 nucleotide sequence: TGTGCCAGCAGCTTAGAGGCAGGGGCCAACCAGCCCCAGCATTTT. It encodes CASSLEAGANQPQHF.

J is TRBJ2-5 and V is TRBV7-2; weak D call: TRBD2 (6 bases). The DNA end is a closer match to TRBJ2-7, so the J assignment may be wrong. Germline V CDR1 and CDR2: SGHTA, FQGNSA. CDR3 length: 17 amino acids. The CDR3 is CASSLGLLSGLSYEQYF. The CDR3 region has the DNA TGTGCCAGCAGCTTAGGTCTTTTGAGCGGGCTCTCCTACGAGCAGTACTTC.

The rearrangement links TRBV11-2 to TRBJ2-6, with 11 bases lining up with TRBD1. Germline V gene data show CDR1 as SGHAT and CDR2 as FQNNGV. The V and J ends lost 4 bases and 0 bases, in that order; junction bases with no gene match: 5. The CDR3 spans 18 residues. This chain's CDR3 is CASSSRTGGDSGANVLTF. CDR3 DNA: TGTGCCAGCAGCTCTAGGACAGGGGGCGACTCTGGGGCCAACGTCCTGACTTTC.

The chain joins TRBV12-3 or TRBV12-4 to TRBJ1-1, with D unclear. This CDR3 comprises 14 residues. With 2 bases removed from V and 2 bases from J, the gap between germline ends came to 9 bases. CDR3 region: CASSLRSSNTEAFF. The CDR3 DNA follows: TGTGCCAGCAGTTTAAGGTCGAGTAACACTGAAGCTTTCTTT.

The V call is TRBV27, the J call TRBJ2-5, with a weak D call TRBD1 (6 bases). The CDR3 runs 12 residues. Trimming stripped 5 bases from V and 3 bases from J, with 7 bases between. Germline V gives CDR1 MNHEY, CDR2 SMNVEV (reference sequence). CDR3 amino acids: CASSNREETQYF. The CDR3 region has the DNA TGTGCCAGCAGTAACAGGGAAGAGACCCAGTACTTC.

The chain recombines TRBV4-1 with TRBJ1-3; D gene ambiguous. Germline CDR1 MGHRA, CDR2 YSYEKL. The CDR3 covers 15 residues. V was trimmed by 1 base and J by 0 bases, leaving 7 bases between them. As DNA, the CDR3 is TGCGCCAGCAGCCAAGGCCCCCCCTCTGGAAACACCATATATTTT. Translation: CASSQGPPSGNTIYF.

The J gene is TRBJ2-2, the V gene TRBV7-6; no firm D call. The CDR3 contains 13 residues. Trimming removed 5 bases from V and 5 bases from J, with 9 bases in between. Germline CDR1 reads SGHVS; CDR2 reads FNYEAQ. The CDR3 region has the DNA TGTGCCAGCAGCGGAAGAGAGACCGGGGAGCTGTTTTTT. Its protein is CASSGRETGELFF.

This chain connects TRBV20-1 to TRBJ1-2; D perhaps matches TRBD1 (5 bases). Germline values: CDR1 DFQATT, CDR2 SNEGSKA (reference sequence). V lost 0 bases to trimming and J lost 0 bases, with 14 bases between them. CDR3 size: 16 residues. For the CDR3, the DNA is TGCAGTGCTAGAGAGGGCGAGGGGAGAGCTAACTATGGCTACACCTTC. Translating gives CSAREGEGRANYGYTF.

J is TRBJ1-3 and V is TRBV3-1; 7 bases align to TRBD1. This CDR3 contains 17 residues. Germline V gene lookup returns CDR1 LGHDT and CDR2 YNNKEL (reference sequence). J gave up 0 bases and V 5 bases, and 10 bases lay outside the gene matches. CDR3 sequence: CASSTRGGDSSGNTIYF. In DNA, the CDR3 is TGTGCCAGCAGCACCCGGGGTGGGGACAGCTCTGGAAACACCATATATTTT. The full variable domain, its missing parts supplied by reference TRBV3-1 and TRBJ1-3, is DTAVSQTPKYLVTQMGNDKSIKCEQNLGHDTMYWYKQDSKKFLKIMFSYNNKELIINETVPNRFSPKSPDKAHLNLHINSLELGDSAVYFCASSTRGGDSSGNTIYFGEGSWLTVV.